The 28 T cell receptor beta chains in this list originate from one sample, sequenced in a study of regulatory T cells in long-lasting Graves disease (dated by TCRdb to the early 2020s). The sample's time point label, decoded: newly diagnosed GD, antithyroid drugs for less than 3 months. RNA was extracted from PBMCs in TRIzol for both TCR sequencing and RNA sequencing. The library was built by means of multiplex PCR. Sequencing took place on an Illumina HiSeq 4000. TCR beta libraries were built with iRepertoire HTBI primers and Arm-PCR amplification of CDR3 regions. The raw public reads went through TCRdb reprocessing: fastp at Q25, MiXCR clone calling, in-frame beta chains kept. Every CDR3 protein is listed once, alongside the most common genes and DNA of its rows. This sample gives about 440,000 distinct CDR3 sequences in total; roughly 17% of them show up just once. Of the sample, around 10% falls within the top ten clones.

The sample was also reused in another study, on T cells in Graves' hyperthyroidism and ophthalmopathy.

The sample here was peripheral blood mononuclear cells (PBMCs), taken at new diagnosis, from a patient treated with antithyroid drugs. The receptors stem from a woman in her 30s with Graves disease. Donor details come from another sample of the same person, matched by shared clones.

The V and J genes are TRBV19 and TRBJ1-5, with D maybe TRBD1 (6 bases). Per the germline V gene, CDR1 is LNHDA and CDR2 is SQIVND (reference sequence). The CDR3 spans 14 residues. Trimming left V 7 bases short and J 4 bases short, with 14 bases between. This chain's CDR3 is CASTLGGPNQPQHF. The DNA of the CDR3 is TGTGCCAGTACCCTAGGGGGGCCGAATCAGCCCCAGCATTTT.

Worth noting for this clonotype: This could be a read error, since a much larger clone is one nucleotide away. The chain couples TRBV27 to TRBJ2-5; 8 positions match TRBD2. Trimming at V came to 4 bases and at J to 5 bases, leaving 9 bases not matched to a gene. Germline V CDR1 and CDR2: MNHEY, SMNVEV (reference sequence). The CDR3 has 15 amino acids. The CDR3 DNA reads as TGTGCCAGCAGTTCCAGGACTAGCCGGGGGGAGACCCAGTACTTC. It yields the protein CASSSRTSRGETQYF.

This clonotype was observed at least ten times. The chain has TRBV28 and TRBJ2-5; TRBD2 matches at 11 bases. Germline CDR1 reads MDHEN; CDR2 reads SYDVKM. Trimming removed 10 bases from V and 5 bases from J; junction bases left unmatched: 9. CDR3 length: 14 residues. The CDR3 region is CAMSSGRAAETQYF. The CDR3 nucleotides read TGTGCCATGAGTAGCGGGAGGGCCGCGGAGACCCAGTACTTC. Full variable domain (remainder filled in from reference TRBV28 and TRBJ2-5): DVKVTQSSRYLVKRTGEKVFLECVQDMDHENMFWYRQDPGLGLRLIYFSYDVKMKEKGDIPEGYSVSREKKERFSLILESASTNQTSMYLCAMSSGRAAETQYFGPGTRLLVL.

This clonotype was counted at least ten times. CDR3 sequence reads: CSASEGGHPAFF. CDR3 in DNA: TGCAGTGCTAGCGAAGGTGGTCACCCGGCTTTCTTT. The V call is TRBV20-1, the J call TRBJ1-1; D is unclear. V was pared by 3 bases and J by 11 bases, with 16 bases between. Germline V gives CDR1 DFQATT, CDR2 SNEGSKA (reference sequence). The CDR3 is made up of 12 amino acids.

This clonotype appeared many times. The V gene is TRBV7-2, the J gene TRBJ1-5; no firm D call. Trimming removed 0 bases at V and 5 bases at J, with 11 bases between. The CDR3 totals 15 residues. CDR1 and CDR2 from the germline V gene are SGHTA and FQGNSA. The CDR3 coding sequence is TGTGCCAGCAGCTTAGCGCTGGGCCCCCATCAGCCCCAGCATTTT. This translates into CASSLALGPHQPQHF.

This clonotype has a count of ten or more. The V call is TRBV5-5, the J call TRBJ2-1; D might be TRBD2 (6 bases). The CDR3 is 17 residues long. Deletions cut 0 bases from V and 3 bases from J, with 16 bases between. Germline V gene sequence: CDR1 SGHKS, CDR2 YYEKEE (reference sequence). The CDR3 nucleotides read TGTGCCAGCAGCTTGGGAATAGCGGACAACTTCTACAATGAGCAGTTCTTC. Its translation: CASSLGIADNFYNEQFF.

This clonotype has ten or more counts. The chain combines TRBV11-2 with TRBJ2-3; D may match TRBD1 or TRBD2 (5 bases each). The germline V gene encodes CDR1 SGHAT and CDR2 FQNNGV. This CDR3 region has 15 residues. V was shortened by 4 bases and J by 2 bases, with 13 bases between the two germline ends. The CDR3: CASSSHAGTTDTQYF. The CDR3 coding sequence is TGTGCCAGCAGCTCGCACGCAGGGACCACAGATACGCAGTATTTT.

This clonotype was observed many times. V and J are TRBV2 and TRBJ2-1, with 9 bases aligning to TRBD1. This CDR3 has 14 residues. V shed 5 bases and J 4 bases; nucleotides not matched to a gene: 3. From germline, CDR1 is SNHLY and CDR2 FYNNEI. The chain's CDR3 is CASSYGQGYNEQFF. CDR3 DNA sequence: TGTGCCAGCAGTTACGGACAGGGGTACAATGAGCAGTTCTTC.

This clonotype has a count of ten or more. The CDR3 nucleotides are TGTGCCAGCAGCTTAGATGTGGGAGAAGGCACCGGGGAGCTGTTTTTT. Translation: CASSLDVGEGTGELFF. This sequence joins TRBV7-2 and TRBJ2-2; possibly TRBD2 for D (5 bases). The CDR3 has 16 residues. V was pared by 1 base and J by 4 bases, with 13 bases between. Per the germline V gene, CDR1 is SGHTA and CDR2 is FQGNSA.

The J gene is TRBJ1-5, the V gene TRBV15; no clear D gene. V was cut by 1 base and J by 2 bases, with 6 bases left in between. Germline V lookup: CDR1 LNHNV, CDR2 YYDKDF (reference sequence). The CDR3 is 14 residues long. The CDR3 here is CATSRAGGNQPQHF. DNA for the CDR3: TGTGCCACCAGCAGAGCAGGAGGCAATCAGCCCCAGCATTTT.

This chain links TRBV5-6 with TRBJ2-2; 9 nucleotides agree with TRBD1. This CDR3 region has 17 residues. The V gene end was trimmed by 4 bases and the J gene end by 1 base; junction bases not matched to a gene: 8. Looked up from germline, CDR1 is SGHDT and CDR2 is YYEEEE. CDR3: CASSTTSGQGNTGELFF. In nucleotides, the CDR3 is TGTGCCAGCAGCACAACCTCGGGACAGGGGAACACCGGGGAGCTGTTTTTT.

This clonotype has more than one count but fewer than ten. The chain carries TRBV5-1 and TRBJ2-1; 10 bases line up with TRBD1. The trim removed 7 bases at V and 7 bases at J, leaving 8 bases unmatched. Germline values: CDR1 SGHRS, CDR2 YFSETQ. This CDR3 region has 14 residues. The CDR3 coding sequence is TGCGCCAGCCGGCGGGACAGGGGAGCGAATGAGCAGTTCTTC. Translated, it gives CASRRDRGANEQFF. Filled out from reference TRBV5-1 and TRBJ2-1, the complete variable domain reads KAGVTQTPRYLIKTRGQQVTLSCSPISGHRSVSWYQQTPGQGLQFLFEYFSETQRNKGNFPGRFSGRQFSNSRSEMNVSTLELGDSALYLCASRRDRGANEQFFGPGTRLTVL.

Comments on this clonotype: The CDR3 carries no conserved terminal phenylalanine or tryptophan, so it likely arises from a read error. No DNA is shown, since the ends of the CDR3 on it are uncertain; the CDR3 is the one TCRdb lists. The gene calls are TRBV20-1 and TRBJ2-1; the D call TRBD1 from the table was never checked on the DNA. CDR1 is DFQATT, CDR2 SNEGSKA, per germline (reference sequence). Ends included, the CDR3 has 11 residues. CDR3 sequence reads: CSVIRGVEQLI.

This clonotype was counted ten times or more. The chain employs TRBV7-9 and TRBJ2-1; 10 nucleotides align to TRBD2. CDR3 length equals 17 residues. V shed 5 bases and J 7 bases; nucleotides not matched to a gene: 14. Germline CDR1 SEHNR, CDR2 FQNEAQ (reference sequence). DNA of the CDR3: TGTGCCAGCAGCCCTCCAGGGGGTAGCGGGAGGTCAAATGAGCAGTTCTTC. Its translation is CASSPPGGSGRSNEQFF.

This clonotype appeared many times. The V gene is TRBV20-1, the J gene TRBJ2-3; D call uncertain. The CDR3 sequence is 11 residues long. With 6 bases removed from V and 4 bases from J, the gap between germline ends came to 8 bases. Germline CDR1 reads DFQATT; CDR2 reads SNEGSKA (reference sequence). Written as DNA, the CDR3 is TGCAGTGCCCCCTTACCAGATACGCAGTATTTT. As protein: CSAPLPDTQYF.

This clonotype has a count of ten or more. The V and J genes are TRBV6-9 and TRBJ1-1; no reliable D call. Per germline, CDR1 MNHGY and CDR2 SVAAGI. This CDR3 is 13 amino acids long. With 4 bases removed from V and 1 base from J, the gap between germline ends came to 7 bases. The CDR3 protein is CASSSGRNTEAFF. The CDR3 nucleotides read TGTGCCAGCAGTTCCGGACGGAACACTGAAGCTTTCTTT.

The chain recombines TRBV6-1 with TRBJ2-1, with 11 nucleotides matching TRBD2. The junction had 14 bases not matched to a gene; V was cut back by 7 bases and J by 12 bases. Germline loops: CDR1 MNHNS, CDR2 SASEGT. There are 15 residues in the CDR3. CDR3 sequence: CASKIAGGPTLGQFF. In nucleotides, the CDR3 is TGTGCCAGCAAGATAGCGGGAGGGCCGACTCTTGGGCAGTTCTTC.

The chain carries TRBV5-4 and TRBJ2-2; the D call may be TRBD1 or TRBD2 (5 bases each). Germline CDR1 reads SGHNT; CDR2 reads YYREEE (reference sequence). This CDR3 region has 15 residues. Trimming pared 4 bases from V and 3 bases from J, leaving 13 bases between. Written as DNA, the CDR3 is TGTGCCAGCAGCCATATACGGGACCACACCGGGGAGCTGTTTTTT. This sequence encodes CASSHIRDHTGELFF.

This clonotype was seen ten or more times. V gene TRBV7-2 combines with J gene TRBJ2-7; TRBD1 matches 8 bases. V lost 3 bases, J lost 2 bases, and 3 bases stayed unmatched. Germline-derived CDR1 and CDR2 are SGHTA and FQGNSA. This CDR3 region has 14 residues. CDR3 sequence (DNA): TGTGCCAGCAGCTTGGGACAGGTAACCTACGAGCAGTACTTC. Its protein product is CASSLGQVTYEQYF. Variable domain in full (rest from reference TRBV7-2 and TRBJ2-7): GAGVSQSPSNKVTEKGKDVELRCDPISGHTALYWYRQSLGQGLEFLIYFQGNSAPDKSGLPSDRFSAERTGGSVSTLTIQRTQQEDSAVYLCASSLGQVTYEQYFGPGTRLTVT.

The rearrangement links TRBV3-1 to TRBJ2-2; D might be TRBD1 (5 bases). The ends were cut back, 0 bases at V and 6 bases at J, with 8 bases in the middle. The CDR3 consists of 14 residues. Germline CDR1 reads LGHDT; CDR2 reads YNNKEL (reference sequence). The CDR3 nucleotides are TGTGCCAGCAGCCAAGATATAGGGGCCGGGGAGCTGTTTTTT. Translated: CASSQDIGAGELFF.

The chain carries TRBV6-2 or TRBV6-3 and TRBJ2-1, with D perhaps being TRBD1 or TRBD2 (5 bases each). Germline V CDR1 and CDR2: MNHEY, SVGEGT. The CDR3 contains 15 residues. Between the trimmed V and J ends, which lost 11 bases and 7 bases, there was a span of 24 bases. CDR3 bases: TGTGCCTCCAAGGCCGGGGACGGGCGACTGAATGAGCAGTTCTTC. It yields the protein CASKAGDGRLNEQFF.

This clonotype has more than one count but fewer than ten. The rearrangement uses TRBV12-3 or TRBV12-4 and TRBJ2-2; D might be TRBD1 (5 bases). The germline V and J ends were trimmed by 1 base and 6 bases, with 9 bases remaining between them. This CDR3 spans 14 amino acids. DNA for the CDR3: TGTGCCAGCAGTTTAGAGGGGCTCTCCGGGGAGCTGTTTTTT. Protein: CASSLEGLSGELFF.

The sample holds a few counts of this clonotype. The V gene is TRBV11-2, the J gene TRBJ1-3; no clear D. This CDR3 comprises 17 residues. Trimming left V 0 bases short and J 2 bases short, with 14 bases between. In germline, CDR1 is SGHAT, CDR2 FQNNGV. The DNA for the CDR3 is TGTGCCAGCAGCTTAGATCGAATTGGGTTAACTGGAAACACCATATATTTT. Amino acids: CASSLDRIGLTGNTIYF.

The chain combines TRBV4-1 with TRBJ2-7, with 12 bases lining up with TRBD1. The CDR3 covers 18 residues. Germline CDR1 is MGHRA and CDR2 is YSYEKL. The junction had 9 bases not matched to a gene; V was cut back by 1 base and J by 2 bases. CDR3 coding DNA: TGCGCCAGCAGCCAAGTCCTGGGGACAGGGGGCATCGCCTACGAGCAGTACTTC. Translation gives CASSQVLGTGGIAYEQYF.

Ten or more counts support this clonotype. The gene calls are TRBV12-3 or TRBV12-4 and TRBJ1-5, with 11 bases aligning to TRBD1. This CDR3 is 17 amino acids long. J was trimmed by 11 bases and V by 6 bases; bases with no gene match: 18. Here the CDR3 reads CASSPFGTGGPRWAQHF. The CDR3 DNA sequence: TGTGCCAGCAGCCCTTTCGGGACAGGGGGTCCACGGTGGGCCCAGCATTTT.

This clonotype was found many times. The CDR3 region has the DNA TGTGCCAGCAGATCCCTGGGTCTTACCTACGAGCAGTACTTC. Translation: CASRSLGLTYEQYF. The chain is built from TRBV6-2 or TRBV6-3 and TRBJ2-7, with D hard to call. V was cut by 6 bases and J by 2 bases, with 14 bases left in between. This CDR3 spans 14 amino acids. In germline, CDR1 is MNHEY, CDR2 SVGEGT.

The V gene is TRBV7-2, the J gene TRBJ2-7; D gene ambiguous. Germline V CDR1 and CDR2: SGHTA, FQGNSA. There are 15 residues in the CDR3. V shed 1 base and J shed 0 bases, with 10 bases lying between them. CDR3 DNA: TGTGCCAGCAGCTTAGGTGGCCTTAGCTCCTACGAGCAGTACTTC. It encodes CASSLGGLSSYEQYF. The whole variable domain, remainder taken from reference TRBV7-2 and TRBJ2-7, is GAGVSQSPSNKVTEKGKDVELRCDPISGHTALYWYRQSLGQGLEFLIYFQGNSAPDKSGLPSDRFSAERTGGSVSTLTIQRTQQEDSAVYLCASSLGGLSSYEQYFGPGTRLTVT.

V usage is TRBV12-3 or TRBV12-4 and J usage is TRBJ1-4; D remains ambiguous. The CDR3 has 14 residues. Trimming removed 1 base at V and 7 bases at J, with 10 bases between. CDR3 in DNA: TGTGCCAGCAGTTTAGAGTCCGGACTTGAAAAACTGTTTTTT. Translation: CASSLESGLEKLFF.